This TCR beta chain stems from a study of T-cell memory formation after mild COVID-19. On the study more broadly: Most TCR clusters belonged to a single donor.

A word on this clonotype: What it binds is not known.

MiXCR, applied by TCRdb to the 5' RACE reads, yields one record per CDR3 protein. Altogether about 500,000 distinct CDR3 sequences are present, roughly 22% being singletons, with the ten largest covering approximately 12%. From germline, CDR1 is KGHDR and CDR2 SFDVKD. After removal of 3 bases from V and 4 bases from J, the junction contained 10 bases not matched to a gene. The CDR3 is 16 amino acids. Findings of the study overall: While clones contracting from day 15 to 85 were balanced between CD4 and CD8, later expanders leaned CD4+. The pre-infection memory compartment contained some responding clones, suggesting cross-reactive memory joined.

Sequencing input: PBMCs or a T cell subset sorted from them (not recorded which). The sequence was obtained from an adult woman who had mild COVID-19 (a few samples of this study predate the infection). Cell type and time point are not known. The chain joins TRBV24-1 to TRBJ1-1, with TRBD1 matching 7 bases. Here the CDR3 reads CATSDALTGRPTEAFF. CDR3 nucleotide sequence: TGTGCCACCAGTGATGCCCTGACAGGGCGGCCCACTGAAGCTTTCTTT.